Each of the 10 T cell receptor beta chains below was sequenced from the same sample in a study of CD8+ T cells in alopecia areata. Treatment indicated: oral pan-JAK inhibitor, 5-10 mg twice daily. Extracted RNA was reverse transcribed, and the resulting cDNA served as sequencing template. The table came from immunoSEQ multiplex PCR; TCRdb's copy has only in-frame clones and leaves some out. The sample carries 200,000 to 250,000 clones, about two fifths recorded once. This sample comprised CD4+ T cells sorted from blood, obtained at week 34, from a patient treated with tofacitinib. Every receptor here comes from a human donor with alopecia areata.

A few counts support this clone. This chain uses TRBV7-9 with TRBJ2-7, with 11 bases aligning to TRBD1. V trimming: 5 bases; J trimming: 4 bases; junction bases outside the gene matches: 7. The CDR3 is 15 residues long. Germline lookup yields CDR1 SEHNR and CDR2 FQNEAQ (reference sequence). CDR3 loop: CASSQGGTGGYEQYF. In DNA form, the CDR3 reads TGTGCCAGCAGCCAGGGTGGGACAGGGGGGTACGAGCAGTACTTC.

The V and J genes are TRBV19 and TRBJ2-4; the match to TRBD1 covers 7 bases. The germline CDR1 and CDR2 sequences are LNHDA and SQIVND (reference sequence). CDR3 length: 17 residues. V trimming: 7 bases; J trimming: 2 bases; junction bases outside the gene matches: 14. The CDR3 reads CASTGTVNGRPKNIQYF. Written as DNA, the CDR3 is TGTGCCAGTACCGGGACAGTGAACGGACGACCCAAAAACATTCAGTACTTC.

The J gene is TRBJ1-1, the V gene TRBV5-4; TRBD1 agrees at 8 bases. CDR1 and CDR2 (germline): SGHNT, YYREEE (reference sequence). The CDR3 has 12 residues. Germline trimming cut 3 bases from V and 8 bases from J; bases unmatched to any gene: 3. CDR3: CASSWGQEEAFF. For the CDR3, the DNA is TGTGCCAGCAGCTGGGGACAGGAGGAAGCTTTCTTT. The complete variable domain, with remaining parts taken from reference TRBV5-4 and TRBJ1-1, reads ETGVTQSPTHLIKTRGQQVTLRCSSQSGHNTVSWYQQALGQGPQFIFQYYREEENGRGNFPPRFSGLQFPNYSSELNVNALELDDSALYLCASSWGQEEAFFGQGTRLTVV.

The table lists this clone with a few counts. This chain joins TRBV7-9 and TRBJ2-7; D may be TRBD2 (6 bases). Trimming left V 2 bases short and J 5 bases short, with 13 bases between. Germline V CDR1 and CDR2: SEHNR, FQNEAQ (reference sequence). This CDR3 comprises 14 residues. In nucleotides, the CDR3 is TGTGCCAGCAGCTTATCGATTGGGGGGAACGAGCAGTACTTC. The encoded protein is CASSLSIGGNEQYF.

This clone was seen only a few times. One junction end does not reproduce the germline sequence, and a read error may be involved. The V and J genes are TRBV5-5 and TRBJ2-7, with D unclear. The CDR3 consists of 15 residues. Germline V gene data show CDR1 as SGHKS and CDR2 as YYEKEE (reference sequence). CDR3 nucleotides: TGCGCCAGCAGCCAAGATAGCAGCTTAGTTGGCGAGCAGTACTTC. This translates into CASSQDSSLVGEQYF. Together with reference TRBV5-5 and TRBJ2-7, the CDR3 gives the full variable domain: DAGVTQSPTHLIKTRGQQVTLRCSPISGHKSVSWYQQVLGQGPQFIFQYYEKEERGRGNFPDRFSARQFPNYSSELNVNALLLGDSALYLCASSQDSSLVGEQYFGPGTRLTVT.

The chain recombines TRBV25-1 with TRBJ1-6, with 8 bases matching TRBD1. The CDR3 spans 13 residues. CDR1 is MGHDK and CDR2 is SYGVNS in the germline V gene. Trimming removed 9 bases from V and 6 bases from J; junction bases left unmatched: 4. The CDR3 sequence: CASNRGTNSPLHF. DNA for the CDR3: TGTGCCAGTAACAGGGGGACTAATTCACCCCTCCACTTT.

This clone was seen more than once but under ten times. One end of the junction fails to match germline, which may point to a read error. The chain couples TRBV7-7 to TRBJ2-5, with D perhaps TRBD1 or TRBD2 (6 bases each). CDR1 and CDR2 from the germline V gene are SSHAT and FNYEAQ (reference sequence). The CDR3 is made up of 14 amino acids. CDR3 sequence: CASSSRGPQETQYF. In nucleotides, the CDR3 is TGTGCTAGCAGCTCCCGGGGGCCCCAAGAGACCCAGTACTTC.

The chain has TRBV29-1 and TRBJ1-1; 7 positions match TRBD1. The CDR3 sequence is 12 residues long. Germline lookup yields CDR1 SQVTM and CDR2 ANQGSEA. Trimming at V came to 7 bases and at J to 1 base, leaving 3 bases not matched to a gene. CDR3 loop: CSDRTGNTEAFF. The CDR3 DNA follows: TGCAGCGACAGGACAGGGAACACTGAAGCTTTCTTT.

The chain couples TRBV29-1 to TRBJ1-1, with a weak D call TRBD1 (5 bases). The germline V gene has CDR1 SQVTM and CDR2 ANQGSEA. The CDR3 has 12 amino acids. Trimming took off 8 bases at V and 5 bases at J, with 15 bases between the two ends. CDR3 region: CSPFAGATEAFF. CDR3 DNA: TGCAGCCCCTTCGCCGGGGCGACTGAAGCTTTCTTT.

This clone is a singleton in its sample. V gene TRBV20-1 combines with J gene TRBJ2-1; no reliable D call. Deletions cut 1 base from V and 13 bases from J, with 8 bases between. The CDR3 has 10 amino acids. Germline V lookup: CDR1 DFQATT, CDR2 SNEGSKA (reference sequence). In DNA form, the CDR3 reads TGCAGTGCTAGAGTGGCTAAACAGTTCTTC. It encodes CSARVAKQFF.